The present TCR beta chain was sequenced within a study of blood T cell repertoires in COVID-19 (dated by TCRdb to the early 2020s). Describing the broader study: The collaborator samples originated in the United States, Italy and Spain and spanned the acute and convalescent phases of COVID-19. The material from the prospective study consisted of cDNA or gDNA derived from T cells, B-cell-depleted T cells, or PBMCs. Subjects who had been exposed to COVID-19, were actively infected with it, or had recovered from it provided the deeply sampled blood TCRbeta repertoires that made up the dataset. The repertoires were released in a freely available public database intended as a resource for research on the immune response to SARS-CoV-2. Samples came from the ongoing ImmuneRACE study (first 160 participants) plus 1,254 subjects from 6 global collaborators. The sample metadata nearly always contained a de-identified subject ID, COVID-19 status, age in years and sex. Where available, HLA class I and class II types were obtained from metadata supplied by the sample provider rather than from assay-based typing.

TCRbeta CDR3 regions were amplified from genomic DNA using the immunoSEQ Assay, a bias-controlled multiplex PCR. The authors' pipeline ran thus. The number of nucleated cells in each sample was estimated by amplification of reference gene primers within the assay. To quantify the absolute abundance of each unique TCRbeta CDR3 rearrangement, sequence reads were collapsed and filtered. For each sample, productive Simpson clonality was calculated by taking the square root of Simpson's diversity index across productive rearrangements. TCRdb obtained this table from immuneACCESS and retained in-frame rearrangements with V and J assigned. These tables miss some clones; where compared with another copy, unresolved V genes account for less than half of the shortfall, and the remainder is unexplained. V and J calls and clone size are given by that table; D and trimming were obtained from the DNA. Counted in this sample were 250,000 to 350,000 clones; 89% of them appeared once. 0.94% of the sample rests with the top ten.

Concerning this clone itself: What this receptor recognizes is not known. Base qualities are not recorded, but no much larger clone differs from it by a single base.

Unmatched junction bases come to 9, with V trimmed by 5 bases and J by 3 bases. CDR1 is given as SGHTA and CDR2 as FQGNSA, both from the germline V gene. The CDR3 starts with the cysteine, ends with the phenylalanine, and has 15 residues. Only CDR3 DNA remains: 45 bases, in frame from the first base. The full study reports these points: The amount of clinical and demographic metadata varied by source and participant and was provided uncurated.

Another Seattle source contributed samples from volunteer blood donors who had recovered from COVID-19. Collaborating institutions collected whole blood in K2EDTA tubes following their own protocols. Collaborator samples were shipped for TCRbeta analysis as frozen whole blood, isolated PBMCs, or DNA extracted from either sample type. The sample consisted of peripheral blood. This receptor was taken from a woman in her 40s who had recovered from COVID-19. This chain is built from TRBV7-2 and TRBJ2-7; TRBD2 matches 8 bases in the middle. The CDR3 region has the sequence CASSPGVAGNYEQYF. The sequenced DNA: TGTGCCAGCAGCCCCGGGGTAGCGGGAAACTACGAGCAGTACTTC.